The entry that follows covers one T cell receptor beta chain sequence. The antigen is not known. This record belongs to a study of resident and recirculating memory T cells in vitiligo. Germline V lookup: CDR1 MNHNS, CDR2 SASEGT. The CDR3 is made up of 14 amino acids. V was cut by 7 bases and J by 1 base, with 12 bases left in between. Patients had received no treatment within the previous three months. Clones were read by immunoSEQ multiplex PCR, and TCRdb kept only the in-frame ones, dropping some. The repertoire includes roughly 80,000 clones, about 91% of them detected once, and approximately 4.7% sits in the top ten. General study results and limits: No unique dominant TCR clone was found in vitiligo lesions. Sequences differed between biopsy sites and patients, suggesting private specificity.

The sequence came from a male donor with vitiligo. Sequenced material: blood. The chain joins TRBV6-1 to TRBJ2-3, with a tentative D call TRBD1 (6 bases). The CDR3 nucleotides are TGTGCCAGCATCGACAGGATTCGCACAGATACGCAGTATTTT. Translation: CASIDRIRTDTQYF.